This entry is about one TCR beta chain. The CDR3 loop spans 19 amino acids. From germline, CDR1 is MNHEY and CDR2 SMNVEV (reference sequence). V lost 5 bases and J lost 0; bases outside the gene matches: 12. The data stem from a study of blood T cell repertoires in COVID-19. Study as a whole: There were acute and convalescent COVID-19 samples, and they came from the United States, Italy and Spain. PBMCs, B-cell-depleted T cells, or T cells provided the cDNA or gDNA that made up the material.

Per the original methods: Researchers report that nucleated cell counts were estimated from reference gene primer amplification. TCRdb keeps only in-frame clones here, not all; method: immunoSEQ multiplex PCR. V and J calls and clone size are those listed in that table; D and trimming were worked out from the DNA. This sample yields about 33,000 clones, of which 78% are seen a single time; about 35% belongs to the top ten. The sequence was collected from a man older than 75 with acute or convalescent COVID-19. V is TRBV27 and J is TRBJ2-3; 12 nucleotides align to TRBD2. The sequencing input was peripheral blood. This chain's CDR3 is CASSPRGRLAGASTDTQYF. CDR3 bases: TGTGCCAGCAGTCCCCGCGGCCGACTAGCGGGGGCTAGCACAGATACGCAGTATTTT.